Listed below are T cell receptor beta chains from one sample, sequenced in a study of OX40 agonist ivuxolimab in advanced cancers. Clones were read by immunoSEQ multiplex PCR, and TCRdb kept only the in-frame ones, dropping some. The table includes over 95,000 clones, 80% to 90% detected once. Sequencing was performed on CD4+ or CD8+ T cells sorted from blood, taken in a trial of the OX40 agonist ivuxolimab. The receptors originated from an adult with an advanced solid tumor such as melanoma, head and neck, liver or kidney cancer. Both conserved end residues are trimmed from each CDR3.

>TRBV27|TRBJ1-5
ASSLLGGASNQPQH
>TRBV28|TRBJ1-4
ASSLRRHVNEKLF
>TRBV28|TRBJ1-5
ASSFSIADLNQPQH
>TRBV5-1|TRBJ2-7
ASSPGTDTYEQY
>TRBV6-6|TRBJ2-7
ASSSLPLGYEQY
>TRBV9|TRBJ2-3
ASSVVAESTDTQY
>TRBV28|TRBJ2-7
ASSSVSYEQY
>TRBV10-3|TRBJ1-2
AISADRGYGYT
>TRBV28|TRBJ2-1
ASSQWSSYNEQF
>TRBV18|TRBJ2-7
ASSPRVPQSSYEQY
>TRBV7-8|TRBJ2-5
ASSSGLAGKYQETQY
>TRBV7-2|TRBJ1-4
ASSLDRQLNEKLF
>TRBV2|TRBJ2-3
ASSEAGLAGVNTQY
>TRBV6-5|TRBJ2-5
ASSVGVTQY
>TRBV10-3|TRBJ1-1
AISPGAAGQYVAF
>TRBV15|TRBJ2-2
ATSRDLGTGNTGELF
>TRBV18|TRBJ2-5
ASSPNRGQETQY
>TRBV11-2|TRBJ2-3
ASSRSGGGDTQY
>TRBV5-5|TRBJ1-4
ASSFTGTETEKLF
>TRBV28|TRBJ1-5
ASTRAGGVQPQH
>TRBV6-1|TRBJ1-5
ASSAGQGNQPQH
>TRBV10-3|TRBJ2-5
AISESVGGETQY
>TRBV6-5|TRBJ1-1
ASRILPGQNEAF
>TRBV10-3|TRBJ2-3
AISRQGSTDTQY
>TRBV6-1|TRBJ2-2
ASSDYQRVVNTGELF
>TRBV7-2|TRBJ1-2
ASSFNLDGYT
>TRBV19|TRBJ2-3
ASSSPRATYTDTQY
>TRBV20-1|TRBJ2-5
SARLSETQY
>TRBV30|TRBJ1-2
ALGGGSLYT
>TRBV30|TRBJ2-6
AWSLTGTDGANVLT
>TRBV5-1|TRBJ2-1
ASSFPGQINEQF
>TRBV2|TRBJ1-5
ASASEGMGNQPQH
>TRBV6-1|TRBJ2-2
ASSRIWGLTEELF
>TRBV2|TRBJ1-6
ASSRGANSPLH
>TRBV10-3|TRBJ1-1
AISSRGMNTEAF
>TRBV30|TRBJ2-2
AWRLGMAGELF
>TRBV6-6|TRBJ1-5
ASSSLGRTSNQPQH
>TRBV9|TRBJ2-2
ASSVEGGTAGELF
>TRBV2|TRBJ2-7
ASTSLVGTEQY
>TRBV28|TRBJ1-3
ASTLDTVTGNTIY
>TRBV18|TRBJ1-4
ASSPVGGATNEKLF
>TRBV9|TRBJ2-1
ASSVGIRGPPYNEQF
>TRBV10-3|TRBJ2-3
AISELGPGTSRRY
>TRBV10-3|TRBJ2-3
AISTLAGGKSTDTQY
>TRBV7-9|TRBJ1-2
ASSLEGGRLNYGYT
>TRBV19|TRBJ2-5
ASSGGRIETQY
>TRBV7-3|TRBJ1-2
ASIPDGGGTNYGYT